Each of the 29 T cell receptor beta chains below was sequenced from the same sample in a study of cytomegalovirus exposure and HLA in healthy donors. In the PCR, 60 Vbeta and 13 Jbeta primers were used. The assay was immunoSEQ multiplex PCR, and TCRdb's table has in-frame clones only and misses some. The sample shows over 70,000 clones, around 80% of them seen only once. The sequencing sample was made of PBMCs. These receptors all come from a man in his forties or fifties in good health and CMV-seropositive.

As to this clone: Germline and junction disagree at one end, which may indicate a read error. This chain links TRBV19 with TRBJ2-5; TRBD1 matches 7 bases. CDR3 size: 17 residues. Germline-derived CDR1 and CDR2 are LNHDA and SQIVND (reference sequence). The CDR3: CASSIEGAGGGGETQYF. CDR3 nucleotide sequence: TGTGCTAGTAGTATTGAGGGGGCAGGCGGAGGAGGAGAGACCCAGTACTTC.

There are a few counts of this clone. The J gene is TRBJ1-1, the V gene TRBV11-3, with 8 bases fitting TRBD1. The V segment lost 0 bases and the J segment 6 bases; nucleotides outside the gene matches: 6. Germline assignment: CDR1 SGHNT and CDR2 YENEEA. The CDR3 is 15 amino acids. CDR3 in DNA: TGTGCCAGCAGCTTAGAGGGACAGGATATATCTGAAGCTTTCTTT. Protein sequence: CASSLEGQDISEAFF.

This clone was found once. The chain has TRBV11-2 and TRBJ2-4, with a tentative D call TRBD1 (5 bases). Germline lookup yields CDR1 SGHAT and CDR2 FQNNGV. The germline V and J ends were trimmed by 2 bases and 12 bases, with 17 bases remaining between them. This CDR3 is built from 14 residues. CDR3 in DNA: TGTGCCAGCAGCTTATTAAGGGGCACTTACAGTCAGTACTTC. Its protein is CASSLLRGTYSQYF.

The chain employs TRBV30 and TRBJ2-7, with unresolved D. V gave up 0 bases and J gave up 3 bases, with 9 bases separating them. From germline, CDR1 is GTSNPN and CDR2 SVGIG (reference sequence). This CDR3 contains 13 residues. This CDR3 reads CAWSVEPYYEQYF. The CDR3 nucleotides are TGTGCCTGGAGTGTGGAGCCCTACTACGAGCAGTACTTC.

The rearrangement links TRBV28 to TRBJ2-5; 10 bases match TRBD1. Judging by the DNA end, TRBJ2-7 fits better; the J call may be wrong. This CDR3 contains 15 residues. Germline loops: CDR1 MDHEN, CDR2 SYDVKM. The CDR3 sequence is CASTGGWTGGYEQYF. The CDR3 DNA sequence: TGTGCCAGCACCGGCGGCTGGACAGGGGGCTACGAGCAGTACTTC.

The CDR3: CASSPADYKDNEQFF. CDR3 coding DNA: TGTGCCAGCTCACCAGCGGACTACAAGGACAATGAGCAGTTCTTC. This chain connects TRBV18 to TRBJ2-1; D perhaps matches TRBD2 (6 bases). The CDR3 loop spans 15 amino acids. From germline, CDR1 is KGHSH and CDR2 LQKENI. Trimming stripped 2 bases from V and 5 bases from J, with 13 bases between.

This clone was seen only a few times. The chain recombines TRBV6-5 with TRBJ1-6; maybe TRBD1 (6 bases). The V end lost 2 bases, the J end lost 7 bases, and 12 bases lay between the germline ends. CDR3 length: 15 residues. The germline gives CDR1 MNHEY, CDR2 SVGAGI. Here the CDR3 reads CASSYETGSNSPLHF. In DNA, the CDR3 is TGTGCCAGCAGTTACGAAACAGGGAGCAATTCACCCCTCCACTTT.

The V call is TRBV19, the J call TRBJ1-2; D is uncertain. Germline assignment: CDR1 LNHDA and CDR2 SQIVND (reference sequence). CDR3 length: 11 amino acids. V was clipped by 7 bases and J by 8 bases, with 11 bases between them. In DNA form, the CDR3 reads TGTGCCAGTAATGCCTTGGAGGGCTACACCTTC. It encodes CASNALEGYTF.

The rearrangement uses TRBV27 and TRBJ2-1; D gene ambiguous. The CDR3 runs to 12 residues. The germline V and J ends were trimmed by 6 bases and 4 bases, with 7 bases remaining between them. CDR1 MNHEY and CDR2 SMNVEV come from the germline V gene (reference sequence). The CDR3 is CASRAEYNEQFF. In nucleotides, the CDR3 is TGTGCCAGCAGGGCCGAATACAATGAGCAGTTCTTC.

The chain couples TRBV21-1 to TRBJ2-5; the table's D call TRBD2 went unverified against the DNA. TRBV21-1 is a pseudogene locus. CDR3 length equals 17 residues. CDR3 nucleotide sequence: TGTGCCAGCAGCAGCCCCCGAGGAGGGGAAATACAAGAGACCCAGTACTTC. Translating it yields CASSSPRGGEIQETQYF.

This clone was seen a handful of times. The chain combines TRBV6-5 with TRBJ1-2; unclear D gene. The CDR3 has 13 residues. V was clipped by 5 bases and J by 8 bases, with 15 bases between them. Germline-derived CDR1 and CDR2 are MNHEY and SVGAGI. In nucleotides, the CDR3 is TGTGCCAGCAGTCACCCGACGGAGATGGGCTACACCTTC. This gives the protein CASSHPTEMGYTF.

This clone has only a few counts. V is TRBV7-2 and J is TRBJ2-1; 9 bases align to TRBD2. The CDR3 is 14 amino acids. V was clipped by 5 bases and J by 8 bases; unmatched bases: 7. Germline values: CDR1 SGHTA, CDR2 FQGNSA. The CDR3 loop is CASSPGLAGDEQFF. The CDR3 DNA is TGTGCCAGCAGCCCGGGACTAGCAGGGGATGAGCAGTTCTTC. The full variable domain, its missing parts supplied by reference TRBV7-2 and TRBJ2-1, is GAGVSQSPSNKVTEKGKDVELRCDPISGHTALYWYRQSLGQGLEFLIYFQGNSAPDKSGLPSDRFSAERTGGSVSTLTIQRTQQEDSAVYLCASSPGLAGDEQFFGPGTRLTVL.

This chain links TRBV6-8 with TRBJ1-5; D is uncertain. The CDR3 loop spans 14 amino acids. In germline, CDR1 is MNHGY, CDR2 SAAAGT. Trimming pared 2 bases from V and 6 bases from J, leaving 11 bases between. CDR3 sequence (DNA): TGTGCCAGCAGTTACCGTCCCCGAGGTCAGCCCCAGCATTTT. Protein sequence: CASSYRPRGQPQHF.

The chain combines TRBV9 with TRBJ2-5; weak D call: TRBD2 (7 bases). The CDR3 runs 15 residues. From germline, CDR1 is SGDLS and CDR2 YYNGEE. V was cut by 0 bases and J by 5 bases, with 14 bases left in between. CDR3 nucleotides: TGTGCCAGCAGCGTAGGCGGGGGCGGCGTGGAGACCCAGTACTTC. Translated: CASSVGGGGVETQYF. The whole variable domain, remainder taken from reference TRBV9 and TRBJ2-5, is DSGVTQTPKHLITATGQRVTLRCSPRSGDLSVYWYQQSLDQGLQFLIQYYNGEERAKGNILERFSAQQFPDLHSELNLSSLELGDSALYFCASSVGGGGVETQYFGPGTRLLVL.

This chain uses TRBV25-1 with TRBJ1-2; TRBD1 matches at 7 bases. Germline trimming cut 6 bases from V and 6 bases from J; bases unmatched to any gene: 10. Germline V CDR1 and CDR2: MGHDK, SYGVNS. The CDR3 totals 14 residues. The CDR3 loop is CASRPRQGGDGYTF. DNA for the CDR3: TGTGCCAGCAGACCTAGACAGGGTGGTGATGGCTACACCTTC.

The chain uses TRBV7-2 and TRBJ2-1; TRBD1 matches at 7 bases. Per germline, CDR1 SGHTA and CDR2 FQGNSA. The CDR3 has 15 residues. V lost 4 bases to trimming and J lost 0 bases; unmatched junction nucleotides: 3. As DNA, the CDR3 is TGTGCCAGCAGCTCCCACAGGGGCTCCTACAATGAGCAGTTCTTC. This encodes CASSSHRGSYNEQFF.

This clone turned up a few times. This sequence joins TRBV4-3 and TRBJ2-5, with 7 positions matching TRBD2. Trimming removed 1 base from V and 5 bases from J; junction bases left unmatched: 22. Germline assignment: CDR1 LGHNA and CDR2 YSLEER. The CDR3 is made up of 20 amino acids. CDR3: CASSQARSFWGAGEGETQYF. The CDR3 bases are TGCGCCAGCAGCCAAGCAAGGTCGTTCTGGGGTGCGGGAGAAGGTGAGACCCAGTACTTC.

The V gene is TRBV12-5, the J gene TRBJ2-2; the match to TRBD2 covers 11 bases. This CDR3 contains 17 residues. The germline gives CDR1 LGHNT, CDR2 FRNRAP. The V gene end was trimmed by 1 base and the J gene end by 1 base; junction bases not matched to a gene: 2. CDR3 residues: CASGLALAGGNTGELFF. CDR3 DNA: TGTGCTAGTGGTTTGGCCCTAGCGGGAGGGAACACCGGGGAGCTGTTTTTT.

This clone has more than one count but fewer than ten. The chain carries TRBV5-1 and TRBJ2-7, with D possibly TRBD1 on 7 matching bases. The CDR3 extends over 16 amino acids. Germline CDR1 reads SGHRS; CDR2 reads YFSETQ. Trimming took off 2 bases at V and 5 bases at J, with 20 bases between the two ends. CDR3 in amino acids: CASSLRGAGGFDEQYF. The CDR3 DNA is TGCGCCAGCAGCTTAAGGGGGGCAGGGGGTTTCGACGAGCAGTACTTC.

The chain carries TRBV7-8 and TRBJ2-1; TRBD2 matches 8 bases. There are 14 residues in the CDR3. The ends lost 2 bases at V and 7 bases at J; junction bases unmatched: 4. Germline lookup yields CDR1 SGHVS and CDR2 FQNEAQ. CDR3 nucleotide sequence: TGTGCCAGCAGCTTAAGCGGGAGTGCTAATGAGCAGTTCTTC. Residues: CASSLSGSANEQFF.

The genes are TRBV4-2 and TRBJ1-6; tentatively, D is TRBD1 (5 bases). Between the trimmed V and J ends, which lost 4 bases and 5 bases, there was a span of 15 bases. The CDR3 has 16 amino acids. In germline, CDR1 is LGHNA, CDR2 YNFKEQ. The CDR3 coding sequence is TGTGCCAGCAGCCTGCAGGGATGGTTTGATAATTCACCCCTCCACTTT. Its translation: CASSLQGWFDNSPLHF.

The rearrangement uses TRBV11-3 and TRBJ1-2, with 7 bases lining up with TRBD1. V gave up 3 bases and J gave up 8 bases; unmatched junction bases: 15. The CDR3 consists of 16 residues. The germline gives CDR1 SGHNT, CDR2 YENEEA. CDR3 loop: CASSLPRTGDLRGYTF. The CDR3 nucleotides read TGTGCCAGCAGCTTGCCGAGAACAGGGGATTTACGAGGCTACACCTTC.

The rearrangement uses TRBV7-9 and TRBJ1-2; 11 nucleotides match TRBD1. This CDR3 is 15 amino acids long. Germline CDR1 is SEHNR and CDR2 is FQNEAQ (reference sequence). V lost 4 bases, J lost 5 bases, and 6 bases stayed unmatched. The CDR3 is CASSSSGTGGYGYTF. CDR3 DNA: TGTGCCAGCAGCTCGTCTGGGACAGGGGGTTATGGCTACACCTTC.

This clone was recorded only once. In nucleotides, the CDR3 is TGTGCCAGCAGCAAAAGGAGGGCCTTGGCCACAGATACGCAGTATTTT. Translation: CASSKRRALATDTQYF. The chain employs TRBV7-8 and TRBJ2-3; D is possibly TRBD2 (6 bases). V lost 5 bases, J lost 2 bases, and 17 bases lay in between. CDR3 size: 16 residues. Germline lookup yields CDR1 SGHVS and CDR2 FQNEAQ.

V is TRBV19 and J is TRBJ1-5; no clear D. From germline, CDR1 is LNHDA and CDR2 SQIVND (reference sequence). The CDR3 spans 15 residues. Trimming removed 5 bases at V and 0 bases at J, with 11 bases between. The CDR3 spells CASSGQPYSNQPQHF. The DNA for the CDR3 is TGTGCCAGTAGTGGCCAACCATATAGCAATCAGCCCCAGCATTTT.

The rearrangement links TRBV19 to TRBJ2-2; TRBD1 agrees at 8 bases. Germline CDR1 and CDR2: LNHDA and SQIVND (reference sequence). There are 14 residues in the CDR3. Trimming cost V 7 bases and J 1 base; bases outside gene matches: 2. CDR3 bases: TGTGCCAGTAAGGGGACAGGGAACACCGGGGAGCTGTTTTTT. Amino acid sequence: CASKGTGNTGELFF.

The V call is TRBV6-5, the J call TRBJ2-7, with a weak D call TRBD1 (5 bases). The CDR3 covers 15 residues. Germline CDR1 MNHEY, CDR2 SVGAGI. V was trimmed by 2 bases and J by 3 bases, leaving 14 bases between them. DNA for the CDR3: TGTGCCAGCAGTTACGTAGCAGGGCTCGGCTACGAGCAGTACTTC. Its protein product is CASSYVAGLGYEQYF.

The table lists this clone with a few counts. This sequence joins TRBV6-1 and TRBJ2-7; 7 positions match TRBD2. V lost 10 bases and J lost 6; bases outside the gene matches: 6. CDR1 is MNHNS, CDR2 SASEGT, per germline. The CDR3 runs to 11 residues. CDR3 protein: CATGGVLEQYF. DNA for the CDR3: TGTGCCACGGGGGGAGTTCTCGAGCAGTACTTC.

The rearrangement joins TRBV4-1 to TRBJ2-1, with TRBD2 identical over 8 bases. CDR3 length: 16 amino acids. Per germline, CDR1 MGHRA and CDR2 YSYEKL. Unmatched junction bases numbered 5, after V lost 0 bases and J lost 4 bases. CDR3 region: CASSQEETSVYNEQFF. DNA for the CDR3: TGCGCCAGCAGCCAAGAAGAGACTAGCGTTTACAATGAGCAGTTCTTC.